The sequence of this TCR beta chain was determined in a study of T cells in Graves' hyperthyroidism and ophthalmopathy. The CDR3 sequence is 13 residues long. Looked up from germline, CDR1 is MDHEN and CDR2 is SYDVKM. J was trimmed by 7 bases and V by 8 bases; bases with no gene match: 7. RNA transcripts gave rise to amplified TCR beta CDR3 regions. HTBI primers were used for first-round RT-PCR of the TCR CDR3. TCRdb re-called the multiplex PCR reads with MiXCR, one entry per CDR3 protein. The table lists roughly 640,000 distinct CDR3 sequences, 16% of them singletons. Notes on this clonotype: Its antigen is not known.

Whole-study findings and limits: Median prediction lead before ophthalmopathy onset was 6.5 to 7 months with the model.

The receptor's source is a woman aged 40 to 55 with Graves' ophthalmopathy. Sequencing used blood. The chain uses TRBV28 and TRBJ2-2; 7 positions agree with TRBD2. The CDR3: CASGGGPSGELFF. CDR3 DNA: TGTGCCAGCGGGGGAGGGCCAAGCGGGGAGCTGTTTTTT. The entire variable domain, with the rest obtained from reference TRBV28 and TRBJ2-2, is as follows: DVKVTQSSRYLVKRTGEKVFLECVQDMDHENMFWYRQDPGLGLRLIYFSYDVKMKEKGDIPEGYSVSREKKERFSLILESASTNQTSMYLCASGGGPSGELFFGEGSRLTVL.